A selection of T cell receptor beta chains follows, all from one sample in a study of blood T cell repertoires in COVID-19. The protocol was immunoSEQ multiplex PCR, while the TCRdb copy is restricted to in-frame clones and leaves out a portion. This table holds 200,000 to 250,000 clones, around 90% found once. Sample: peripheral blood. The receptor set was obtained from a man aged 55 to 70 who had recovered from COVID-19. The CDR3 runs from the conserved cysteine through the conserved F or W. Each record gives: CDR3 DNA, CDR3 protein, CDR3 length, J gene, clone size, D gene, V gene. A D gene is named only where the DNA matches it firmly. Only part of the rows carry a size: once, few, many, or a class if the clone is expanded.

cdr3_nt: TGTGCCAGCGATAGTAGTTCTTACGAGCAGTACTTC
cdr3_aa: CASDSSSYEQYF
cdr3_length: 12
j_call: TRBJ2-7
clone_size: -
d_call: -
v_call: TRBV28

cdr3_nt: TGTGCCAGCAGGCTCTTCGGTAACACCGGGGAGCTGTTTTTT
cdr3_aa: CASRLFGNTGELFF
cdr3_length: 14
j_call: TRBJ2-2
clone_size: -
d_call: -
v_call: TRBV7-9

cdr3_nt: TGCGCCAGCAGCTTGGGACAGGGTCACCCAGCCAGGGAGGAGCAGTACTTC
cdr3_aa: CASSLGQGHPAREEQYF
cdr3_length: 17
j_call: TRBJ2-7
clone_size: -
d_call: TRBD1
v_call: TRBV5-1

cdr3_nt: TGTGCCAGCAGCGTATCCCCGGGGGGCGAAAACATTCAGTACTTC
cdr3_aa: CASSVSPGGENIQYF
cdr3_length: 15
j_call: TRBJ2-4
clone_size: -
d_call: -
v_call: TRBV9

cdr3_nt: TGCGCCAGCAGCTTGGCCAGGCCTGCAGAGCAGTACTTC
cdr3_aa: CASSLARPAEQYF
cdr3_length: 13
j_call: TRBJ2-7
clone_size: -
d_call: -
v_call: TRBV5-1

cdr3_nt: TGCGCCAGCAGCCCTAGTTTACTACAGGGGGGGTATGGCTACACCTTC
cdr3_aa: CASSPSLLQGGYGYTF
cdr3_length: 16
j_call: TRBJ1-2
clone_size: -
d_call: TRBD1
v_call: TRBV4-3

cdr3_nt: TGTGCCAGCGCAGACAGGGGTGGTACAGGTGAAAAACTGTTTTTT
cdr3_aa: CASADRGGTGEKLFF
cdr3_length: 15
j_call: TRBJ1-4
clone_size: -
d_call: TRBD1
v_call: TRBV19

cdr3_nt: TGTGCCAGCAGCGCAGCGGGAAGGAGCACAGATACGCAGTATTTT
cdr3_aa: CASSAAGRSTDTQYF
cdr3_length: 15
j_call: TRBJ2-3
clone_size: -
d_call: TRBD2
v_call: TRBV9

cdr3_nt: TGTGCCAGCAGATCGTGGGGGGACGGGGAGCTGTTTTTT
cdr3_aa: CASRSWGDGELFF
cdr3_length: 13
j_call: TRBJ2-2
clone_size: -
d_call: -
v_call: TRBV2

cdr3_nt: TGTGCCAGCAGCCGCTTTGAGGGGCGCGGGAACAATGAGCAGTTCTTC
cdr3_aa: CASSRFEGRGNNEQFF
cdr3_length: 16
j_call: TRBJ2-1
clone_size: few
d_call: -
v_call: TRBV14

cdr3_nt: TGCGCCAGCAGCCCCACTCGGACTAGCGCCGCGGAGACCCAGTACTTC
cdr3_aa: CASSPTRTSAAETQYF
cdr3_length: 16
j_call: TRBJ2-5
clone_size: once
d_call: TRBD2
v_call: TRBV5-1

cdr3_nt: TGTGCCAGTAGTAGGCCAGGGGAGAAAAACATTCAGTACTTC
cdr3_aa: CASSRPGEKNIQYF
cdr3_length: 14
j_call: TRBJ2-4
clone_size: -
d_call: -
v_call: TRBV19

cdr3_nt: TGTGCCAGCAGTTTCCTTGTCCACAATGAGCAGTTCTTC
cdr3_aa: CASSFLVHNEQFF
cdr3_length: 13
j_call: TRBJ2-1
clone_size: few
d_call: -
v_call: TRBV6-5

cdr3_nt: TGTGCCAGCAGTCCGGGACAGAACCCCGTGCAGTACTTC
cdr3_aa: CASSPGQNPVQYF
cdr3_length: 13
j_call: TRBJ2-7
clone_size: -
d_call: TRBD1
v_call: TRBV12-3/TRBV12-4

cdr3_nt: TGTGCCAGCTCAAACGACAAGGTTACGCAGTATTTT
cdr3_aa: CASSNDKVTQYF
cdr3_length: 12
j_call: TRBJ2-3
clone_size: -
d_call: -
v_call: TRBV18

cdr3_nt: TGTGCCAGCAGCCAAGAATTGGCTAGCGGGGTACCAAGCTCCTACAATGAGCAGTTCTTC
cdr3_aa: CASSQELASGVPSSYNEQFF
cdr3_length: 20
j_call: TRBJ2-1
clone_size: -
d_call: TRBD2
v_call: TRBV4-2

cdr3_nt: TGTGCCAGCAGCAGACAAGTTGTTATCAATGAGCAGTTCTTC
cdr3_aa: CASSRQVVINEQFF
cdr3_length: 14
j_call: TRBJ2-1
clone_size: -
d_call: -
v_call: TRBV28

cdr3_nt: TGCAGCGTTGAAGTGGTGGGAGGGACGACCTACGAGCAGTACTTC
cdr3_aa: CSVEVVGGTTYEQYF
cdr3_length: 15
j_call: TRBJ2-7
clone_size: -
d_call: TRBD2
v_call: TRBV29-1

cdr3_nt: TGTGCCTGGACCGCTGATCGGCAGGGTACCTACGAGCAGTACTTC
cdr3_aa: CAWTADRQGTYEQYF
cdr3_length: 15
j_call: TRBJ2-7
clone_size: once
d_call: -
v_call: TRBV30

cdr3_nt: TGTGCCAGCAGTGTGGAGACGGGCACTGAAGCTTTCTTT
cdr3_aa: CASSVETGTEAFF
cdr3_length: 13
j_call: TRBJ1-1
clone_size: few
d_call: -
v_call: TRBV6-4

cdr3_nt: TGCGCCAGCAGCCAGACGGACGTCGCGGGCACTGAAGCTTTCTTT
cdr3_aa: CASSQTDVAGTEAFF
cdr3_length: 15
j_call: TRBJ1-1
clone_size: -
d_call: -
v_call: TRBV4-1

cdr3_nt: TGTGCCAGCAGGGAGACAGATACTAATGAAAAACTGTTTTTT
cdr3_aa: CASRETDTNEKLFF
cdr3_length: 14
j_call: TRBJ1-4
clone_size: -
d_call: -
v_call: TRBV28

cdr3_nt: TGTGCCAGTAGTATAGGAGGGATGCTGAAGTGGGAAAAACTGTTTTTT
cdr3_aa: CASSIGGMLKWEKLFF
cdr3_length: 16
j_call: TRBJ1-4
clone_size: -
d_call: -
v_call: TRBV19

cdr3_nt: TGCGCCAGCAGCCAAAGGGGTGAGTGGCAACGGAACACCGGGGAGCTGTTTTTT
cdr3_aa: CASSQRGEWQRNTGELFF
cdr3_length: 18
j_call: TRBJ2-2
clone_size: -
d_call: -
v_call: TRBV4-3

cdr3_nt: TGCGCCAGCAGCATCGACAGTGGCCGCAACACCATATATTTT
cdr3_aa: CASSIDSGRNTIYF
cdr3_length: 14
j_call: TRBJ1-3
clone_size: -
d_call: -
v_call: TRBV5-1

cdr3_nt: TGTGCCAGCAGCAAATCAGTCCTCTCCTACAATGAGCAGTTCTTC
cdr3_aa: CASSKSVLSYNEQFF
cdr3_length: 15
j_call: TRBJ2-1
clone_size: -
d_call: -
v_call: TRBV21-1

cdr3_nt: TGTGCCACCACTAGCGGGAGCTACAATGAGCAGTTCTTC
cdr3_aa: CATTSGSYNEQFF
cdr3_length: 13
j_call: TRBJ2-1
clone_size: -
d_call: TRBD2
v_call: TRBV24-1

cdr3_nt: TGTGCCAGCAGCTTCACAGGGTACACTGAAGCTTTCTTT
cdr3_aa: CASSFTGYTEAFF
cdr3_length: 13
j_call: TRBJ1-1
clone_size: -
d_call: -
v_call: TRBV9

cdr3_nt: TGTGCCAGCTCACCCGGCGGGACAGGGCAAGTTAAACTGTTTTTT
cdr3_aa: CASSPGGTGQVKLFF
cdr3_length: 15
j_call: TRBJ1-4
clone_size: -
d_call: TRBD1
v_call: TRBV18

cdr3_nt: TGTGCCAGCAGCCGGGACAGGGGTCACACCGGGGAGCTGTTTTTT
cdr3_aa: CASSRDRGHTGELFF
cdr3_length: 15
j_call: TRBJ2-2
clone_size: -
d_call: TRBD1
v_call: TRBV4-2

cdr3_nt: TGTGCCATCAGTGAGTCAGGGGCGGGCTACACCTTC
cdr3_aa: CAISESGAGYTF
cdr3_length: 12
j_call: TRBJ1-2
clone_size: -
d_call: -
v_call: TRBV10-3

cdr3_nt: TGTGCCAGCTCACCATCGCCTAGCGGGAGCAAGAACACCGGGGAGCTGTTTTTT
cdr3_aa: CASSPSPSGSKNTGELFF
cdr3_length: 18
j_call: TRBJ2-2
clone_size: -
d_call: TRBD2
v_call: TRBV18

cdr3_nt: TGTGCCAGCAGTTCGGACAGCCGCTACGAGCAGTACTTC
cdr3_aa: CASSSDSRYEQYF
cdr3_length: 13
j_call: TRBJ2-7
clone_size: -
d_call: -
v_call: TRBV27

cdr3_nt: TGTGCCAGCAGTTTTACACCGGGACAGCCCTACGAGCAGTACTTC
cdr3_aa: CASSFTPGQPYEQYF
cdr3_length: 15
j_call: TRBJ2-7
clone_size: -
d_call: TRBD1
v_call: TRBV6-2/TRBV6-3

cdr3_nt: TGCGCCAGCAGCTTCCGACAGGGCCCTAATGAAAAACTGTTTTTT
cdr3_aa: CASSFRQGPNEKLFF
cdr3_length: 15
j_call: TRBJ1-4
clone_size: once
d_call: TRBD1
v_call: TRBV5-1

cdr3_nt: TGTGCCAGTAGGATCGGGGTGGGGGGAAATAGCAATCAGCCCCAGCATTTT
cdr3_aa: CASRIGVGGNSNQPQHF
cdr3_length: 17
j_call: TRBJ1-5
clone_size: many
d_call: -
v_call: TRBV19

cdr3_nt: TGTGCCTGGACTCCGCGGGTCGGCTATGGCTACACCTTC
cdr3_aa: CAWTPRVGYGYTF
cdr3_length: 13
j_call: TRBJ1-2
clone_size: once
d_call: -
v_call: TRBV30

cdr3_nt: TGTGCCAGCAGCTTAGAAGGACTAGCAAACACCGGGGAGCTGTTTTTT
cdr3_aa: CASSLEGLANTGELFF
cdr3_length: 16
j_call: TRBJ2-2
clone_size: -
d_call: TRBD2
v_call: TRBV7-2

cdr3_nt: TGTGCCAGCAGCAAACAGGTCAACACCGGGGAGCTGTTTTTT
cdr3_aa: CASSKQVNTGELFF
cdr3_length: 14
j_call: TRBJ2-2
clone_size: -
d_call: -
v_call: TRBV11-3

cdr3_nt: TGTGCCAGCAGTGAAGCCCGGGTGGACTATGGCTACACCTTC
cdr3_aa: CASSEARVDYGYTF
cdr3_length: 14
j_call: TRBJ1-2
clone_size: -
d_call: -
v_call: TRBV6-1

cdr3_nt: TGTGCCAGCAGTCCCTCAGGGTCCCGAGGCAACTATGGCTACACCTTC
cdr3_aa: CASSPSGSRGNYGYTF
cdr3_length: 16
j_call: TRBJ1-2
clone_size: -
d_call: -
v_call: TRBV28

cdr3_nt: TGTGCCAGCAGTTTAGCCGTGGTGGGAGGGGACGGCTACACCTTC
cdr3_aa: CASSLAVVGGDGYTF
cdr3_length: 15
j_call: TRBJ1-2
clone_size: -
d_call: -
v_call: TRBV28

cdr3_nt: TGCGCCAGCAGCCAAGCCCAGGGGTTCAACTATGGCTACACCTTC
cdr3_aa: CASSQAQGFNYGYTF
cdr3_length: 15
j_call: TRBJ1-2
clone_size: -
d_call: -
v_call: TRBV4-1

cdr3_nt: TGTGCCAGCAGCTTAGATCCACGGCAGATGAGGGACACTGAAGCTTTCTTT
cdr3_aa: CASSLDPRQMRDTEAFF
cdr3_length: 17
j_call: TRBJ1-1
clone_size: -
d_call: -
v_call: TRBV11-2